Included here is one TCR beta chain sequence, with context. Which antigen it targets is not known. Base qualities were left out, and no much larger clone turns up one base away. Collaborating institutions collected whole blood in K2EDTA tubes following their own protocols. For TCRbeta analysis, collaborators shipped samples as frozen whole blood, isolated PBMCs, or DNA extracted from either of those sample types. TCRbeta CDR3 regions were amplified from genomic DNA by means of the immunoSEQ Assay, a bias-controlled multiplex PCR. Turning to the authors' computational methods: The number of nucleated cells in each sample was estimated from the amplification of reference gene primers within the assay. To quantify the absolute abundance of each unique TCRbeta CDR3 rearrangement, sequence reads were collapsed and filtered. Productive Simpson clonality was computed per sample as the square root of Simpson's diversity index over productive rearrangements. TCRdb carries this immuneACCESS record with in-frame sequences only. Its versions omit some clonotypes, under half of them owing to an unresolved V gene in the studies checked, with the rest unexplained. For V, J and clone size, that table is used; D and trimming come from the DNA. This sample is represented by 470,000 or so clones; 80% to 90% of them were singletons. In total, the top ten clones hold about 3.2% of the sample.

The entry originates in a study of blood T cell repertoires in COVID-19 (dated by TCRdb to the early 2020s). About the study as a whole: The collaborator samples originated in the United States, Italy and Spain and spanned the acute and convalescent phases of COVID-19. Deeply sampled blood TCRbeta repertoires from subjects exposed to, actively infected with, or recovered from COVID-19 were included in the dataset. Where HLA class I and class II types were available, the types were taken from metadata supplied by the sample provider, not from assay-based typing. The samples were drawn from two sources: the first 160 participants of the ongoing ImmuneRACE study, and 1,254 subjects contributed by 6 global collaborators. The repertoires were made available in a free public database intended to serve as a resource for research on the immune response to SARS-CoV-2. The prospective study material was composed of cDNA or gDNA derived from T cells, B-cell-depleted T cells, or PBMCs. Sample metadata almost always included a de-identified subject ID, COVID-19 status, age in years and sex.

Paper-wide results and their limitations: The quantity of clinical and demographic metadata differed by source and by participant and was supplied without curation.

Sequencing was performed on peripheral blood. The source is a human donor in a cohort sampled during active COVID-19.

The CDR3 in this case is CASSGTSGYYNEQFF. The bases read TGTGCCAGCAGTGGGACTAGCGGATACTACAATGAGCAGTTCTTC. Recombination joined TRBV27 with TRBJ2-1, with 11 bases in between that match TRBD2. Measured from the cysteine to the phenylalanine, the CDR3 is 15 residues long. CDR3 DNA only is kept here, 45 bases in frame from base 1. CDR1 and CDR2 are read off the germline V gene (reference sequence) as MNHEY and SMNVEV. V loses 5 bases at its end and J loses 3 bases; junction bases beyond the gene matches: 3.